Shown below are 7 T cell receptor beta chains from a single sample sequenced in a study of blood T cell repertoires in COVID-19. The table came from immunoSEQ multiplex PCR; TCRdb's copy has only in-frame clones and leaves some out. The sample has around 270,000 clones, about 89% seen once. Specimen: peripheral blood. The receptors originated from a man between 40 and 49 years old who had recovered from COVID-19.

The chain has TRBV7-9 and TRBJ2-5; TRBD2 matches 7 bases. The CDR3 extends over 16 amino acids. From germline, CDR1 is SEHNR and CDR2 FQNEAQ (reference sequence). J was trimmed by 4 bases and V by 2 bases; bases with no gene match: 10. This CDR3 reads CASSLNSGFAGETQYF. In nucleotides, the CDR3 is TGTGCCAGCAGCTTAAATAGCGGGTTCGCGGGAGAGACCCAGTACTTC. Complete variable domain (other parts from reference TRBV7-9 and TRBJ2-5): DTGVSQNPRHKITKRGQNVTFRCDPISEHNRLYWYRQTLGQGPEFLTYFQNEAQLEKSRLLSDRFSAERPKGSFSTLEIQRTEQGDSAMYLCASSLNSGFAGETQYFGPGTRLLVL.

The V and J genes are TRBV11-2 and TRBJ2-7; 7 bases map to TRBD2. The germline CDR1 and CDR2 sequences are SGHAT and FQNNGV. V gave up 3 bases and J gave up 2 bases; unmatched junction bases: 4. The CDR3 length is 14 residues. CDR3 bases: TGTGCCAGCAGCTTGCCGGGAGGTCCCTACGAGCAGTACTTC. Translated, it gives CASSLPGGPYEQYF.

This clone was seen only once. The chain joins TRBV12-5 to TRBJ2-1, with 8 bases identical to TRBD1. Germline V CDR1 and CDR2: LGHNT, FRNRAP. V shed 0 bases, J shed 7 bases, and the junction held 11 bases outside the gene matches. The CDR3 loop spans 17 amino acids. Here the CDR3 DNA reads TGTGCTAGTGGTTTGGTTCTCGGCAGGGGGCTATATAATGAGCAGTTCTTC. Translation: CASGLVLGRGLYNEQFF.

The chain combines TRBV9 with TRBJ2-7, with a tentative D call TRBD2 (5 bases). Germline V gene data show CDR1 as SGDLS and CDR2 as YYNGEE. The V end was cut by 3 bases, the J end by 4 bases, with 17 bases between. This CDR3 is built from 15 residues. The CDR3 nucleotides are TGTGCCAGCAGCGCGAGGGCCGAGGTTGCATACGAGCAGTACTTC. Protein: CASSARAEVAYEQYF.

This chain links TRBV11-2 with TRBJ1-1, with unresolved D. Germline CDR1 reads SGHAT; CDR2 reads FQNNGV. The CDR3 covers 14 residues. V was trimmed by 4 bases and J by 6 bases, leaving 15 bases between them. As DNA, the CDR3 is TGTGCCAGCAGCTCTAAGGGTTCCGGGGCTGAAGCTTTCTTT. Translated: CASSSKGSGAEAFF.

This clone was detected only once. The V gene is TRBV27, the J gene TRBJ1-2, with TRBD1 matching 8 bases. J was trimmed by 4 bases and V by 4 bases; bases with no gene match: 2. Germline assignment: CDR1 MNHEY and CDR2 SMNVEV (reference sequence). This CDR3 is 13 amino acids long. The CDR3 spells CASSSDRVYGYTF. The DNA of the CDR3 is TGTGCCAGCAGTTCGGACAGGGTCTATGGCTACACCTTC.

This chain links TRBV27 with TRBJ2-1; D might be TRBD1 (5 bases). Trimming removed 7 bases from V and 0 bases from J, with 13 bases in between. This CDR3 spans 15 amino acids. In germline, CDR1 is MNHEY, CDR2 SMNVEV (reference sequence). This CDR3 is CASKGAMNSYNEQFF. The DNA of the CDR3 is TGTGCCAGCAAAGGGGCGATGAACTCCTACAATGAGCAGTTCTTC.